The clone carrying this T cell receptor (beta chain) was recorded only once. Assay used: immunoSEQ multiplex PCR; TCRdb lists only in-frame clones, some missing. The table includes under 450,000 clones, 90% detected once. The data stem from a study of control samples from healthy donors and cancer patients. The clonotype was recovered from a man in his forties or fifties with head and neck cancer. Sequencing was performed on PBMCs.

The CDR3 region has the DNA TGTGCCAGCAGATCGACAGGGGGTAATGAAAAACTGTTTTTT. It specifies CASRSTGGNEKLFF. The rearrangement joins TRBV6-6 to TRBJ1-4, with 9 positions matching TRBD1. Germline loops: CDR1 MNHNY, CDR2 SVGAGI (reference sequence). Trimming cost V 6 bases and J 4 bases; bases outside gene matches: 3. CDR3 length: 14 residues.